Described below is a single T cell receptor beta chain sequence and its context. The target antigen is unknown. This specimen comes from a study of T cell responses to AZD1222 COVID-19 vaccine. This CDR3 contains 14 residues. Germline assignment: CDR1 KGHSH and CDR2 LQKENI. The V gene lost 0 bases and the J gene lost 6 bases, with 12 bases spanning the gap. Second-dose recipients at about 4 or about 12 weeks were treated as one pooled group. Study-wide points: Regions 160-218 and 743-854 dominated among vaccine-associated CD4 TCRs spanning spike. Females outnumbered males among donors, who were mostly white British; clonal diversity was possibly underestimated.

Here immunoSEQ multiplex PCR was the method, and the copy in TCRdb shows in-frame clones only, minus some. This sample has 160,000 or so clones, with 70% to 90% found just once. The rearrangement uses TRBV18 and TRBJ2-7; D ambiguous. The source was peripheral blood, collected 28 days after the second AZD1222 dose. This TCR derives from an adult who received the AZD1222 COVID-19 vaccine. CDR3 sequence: CASSPPSQASEQYF. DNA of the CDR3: TGTGCCAGCTCACCACCGTCGCAGGCCTCCGAGCAGTACTTC.